This T cell receptor beta chain was sequenced in a study of post-analysis software for immune sequencing data. Study-level results: Strong co-clustering by F measure was seen for same-batch samples. People with multiple sclerosis had a significantly lower normalized Chao1 diversity than controls did.

This clonotype was observed a handful of times. What it binds is not known. The TCR beta cDNA libraries carried unique molecular identifiers. T cells numbering about 0.9 to 11 million yielded roughly 0.5 million cDNA molecules. TCRdb recomputed calls from the PCR reads with MiXCR, one row per CDR3 protein. The table records 250,000 to 300,000 distinct CDR3 sequences, approximately 34% of them present only once. Sample: blood. The receptor's source is a girl aged 10-17 years with multiple sclerosis.

The CDR3 loop is CASSLGTGASGNTIYF. The CDR3 bases are TGTGCCAGCAGCTTAGGGACAGGTGCCTCTGGAAACACCATATATTTT. V usage is TRBV11-2 and J usage is TRBJ1-3, with 7 nucleotides matching TRBD1. Trimming removed 1 base from V and 0 bases from J; junction bases left unmatched: 3. Germline CDR1 is SGHAT and CDR2 is FQNNGV. This CDR3 has 16 residues.